What follows are 9 T cell receptor beta chains derived from one specimen sequenced in a study of blood T cell repertoires in COVID-19 (dated by TCRdb to 2020 to 2021). Library preparation was by the immunoSEQ multiplex PCR assay. TCRdb re-hosts the immuneACCESS table, in-frame sequences only. Its copies lack some clones; in the studies checked, an unresolved V gene accounts for under half of them, and the cause for the rest is not known. The sample profile shows around 180,000 clones; about 84% of them were found once. The ten largest clones represent roughly 7% of the sample. The material sequenced was peripheral blood. These receptors originate from a human donor in a cohort sampled during active COVID-19.

This sequence joins TRBV19 and TRBJ1-5; TRBD1 is a possible D gene (6 bases). The germline V gene encodes CDR1 LNHDA and CDR2 SQIVND (reference sequence). CDR3 length: 14 amino acids. Deletions cut 3 bases from V and 4 bases from J, with 10 bases between. The CDR3: CASSIGTSNQPQHF. CDR3 bases: TGTGCCAGTAGTATTGGGACAAGTAATCAGCCCCAGCATTTT.

The chain has TRBV12-5 and TRBJ1-5; 7 bases align to TRBD1. The V gene's germline CDR1 is LGHNT and CDR2 FRNRAP. This CDR3 comprises 13 residues. Losses at the gene ends were 5 bases for V and 7 bases for J; bases not matched to a gene: 5. In nucleotides, the CDR3 is TGTGCTAGTGGTGGGGACAGAGACCAGCCCCAGCATTTT. Translation gives CASGGDRDQPQHF.

The chain uses TRBV24-1 and TRBJ1-2; D is unclear. CDR1 KGHDR and CDR2 SFDVKD come from the germline V gene. CDR3 length equals 14 residues. Between the trimmed V and J ends, which lost 9 bases and 0 bases, there was a span of 13 bases. Here the CDR3 reads CATQSGPPNYGYTF. For the CDR3, the DNA is TGTGCCACCCAATCAGGCCCTCCTAACTATGGCTACACCTTC.

The chain employs TRBV12-3 or TRBV12-4 and TRBJ1-1, with unresolved D. The CDR3 is 13 amino acids. V lost 2 bases to trimming and J lost 2 bases, with 6 bases between them. This CDR3 reads CASSLLDNTEAFF. CDR3 nucleotide sequence: TGTGCCAGCAGTTTATTAGATAACACTGAAGCTTTCTTT.

The gene calls are TRBV7-9 and TRBJ2-5, with a possible D match to TRBD1 (5 bases). CDR3 size: 13 residues. V lost 5 bases and J 1 base, leaving 8 bases between the germline ends. Germline loops: CDR1 SEHNR, CDR2 FQNEAQ (reference sequence). CDR3 DNA: TGTGCCAGCAGCCCCAGGGTCCAAGAGACCCAGTACTTC. Its protein product is CASSPRVQETQYF.

The chain combines TRBV7-8 with TRBJ1-3; D remains unclear. The CDR3 has 15 residues. Germline V gene data show CDR1 as SGHVS and CDR2 as FQNEAQ. V was shortened by 4 bases and J by 8 bases, with 18 bases between the two germline ends. CDR3 residues: CASSYLVFHSDTIYF. CDR3 in DNA: TGTGCCAGCAGCTATCTAGTATTCCACTCGGACACCATATATTTT.

The J gene is TRBJ1-3, the V gene TRBV29-1, with a possible D match to TRBD1 (5 bases). Germline-derived CDR1 and CDR2 are SQVTM and ANQGSEA. Trimming cost V 4 bases and J 0 bases, with 10 bases left between them. CDR3 length equals 14 residues. For the CDR3, the DNA is TGCAGCGTTGGGGGGGGTGACTCTGGAAACACCATATATTTT. Protein product: CSVGGGDSGNTIYF. The full variable domain, completed using reference TRBV29-1 and TRBJ1-3, is SAVISQKPSRDICQRGTSLTIQCQVDSQVTMMFWYRQQPGQSLTLIATANQGSEATYESGFVIDKFPISRPNLTFSTLTVSNMSPEDSSIYLCSVGGGDSGNTIYFGEGSWLTVV.

This chain joins TRBV5-6 and TRBJ1-3; D unresolved. The germline CDR1 and CDR2 sequences are SGHDT and YYEEEE. Trimming cost V 0 bases and J 2 bases, with 9 bases left between them. This CDR3 spans 15 amino acids. For the CDR3, the DNA is TGTGCCAGCAGCTTGGGCCGGGGAACTGGAAACACCATATATTTT. Its protein product is CASSLGRGTGNTIYF.

In this sample, this clone turned up a few times. The V call is TRBV5-8, the J call TRBJ2-1, with D possibly TRBD1 on 6 matching bases. The V end lost 7 bases, the J end lost 6 bases, and 14 bases lay between the germline ends. The CDR3 has 13 amino acids. Germline V gene sequence: CDR1 SGHTS, CDR2 YDEGEE. CDR3: CASRHRVGNEQFF. The CDR3 nucleotides are TGTGCCAGCCGCCACAGGGTCGGCAATGAGCAGTTCTTC.